The subject of this entry is one TCR beta chain. The CDR3 is made up of 17 amino acids. The germline V gene encodes CDR1 SGDLS and CDR2 YYNGEE. V gave up 0 bases and J gave up 0 bases; unmatched junction bases: 7. The source of the sample is a study of blood T cell repertoires in COVID-19. About the study: Samples representing acute and convalescent COVID-19 were sourced from the United States, Italy and Spain.

Clones were read by immunoSEQ multiplex PCR, and TCRdb kept only the in-frame ones, dropping some. The sample has about 300,000 clones, around 88% seen once. This TCR derives from a young woman who had recovered from COVID-19. The chain couples TRBV9 to TRBJ2-7, with 9 nucleotides matching TRBD1. Sequencing used peripheral blood. The CDR3 DNA is TGTGCCAGCAGCGTAGCTGTAGGGGACAGGGCCTCCTACGAGCAGTACTTC. Amino acids: CASSVAVGDRASYEQYF.